This T cell receptor (beta chain) came from a study of early T cells in non-severe SARS-CoV-2 infection. About the research overall: Sequencing of bulk RNA from unsorted whole blood was done, without chain pairing.

Study-wide findings and caveats: Matching with VDJdb favored anti-spike CD8 responses (missing private and CD4 specificities).

Researchers attached unique molecular identifiers to individual cDNA molecules. TCRdb called the 5' RACE reads again in MiXCR, with one record for every CDR3 protein. Of some 38,000 distinct CDR3 sequences listed, roughly 5.4% were seen once; the top ten hold approximately 30%. V was trimmed by 0 bases and J by 0 bases, leaving 6 bases between them. The CDR3 length is 14 residues. Germline V gene data show CDR1 as SGHAT and CDR2 as FQNNGV. The table lists this clonotype with many counts. No antigen is known for it. The sequence came from an adult who was a healthcare worker with PCR-confirmed SARS-CoV-2 infection or an uninfected control (not recorded which). This sequence joins TRBV11-2 and TRBJ2-7; tentatively, D is TRBD1 (5 bases). What was sequenced was whole blood. The CDR3 region is CASSLEGPSYEQYF. CDR3 DNA sequence: TGTGCCAGCAGCTTAGAGGGGCCCTCCTACGAGCAGTACTTC.